The 10 T cell receptor beta chains given below trace back to one sample, sequenced in a study of Ad26.COV2.S vaccination and SARS-CoV-2 variants. Assay used: immunoSEQ multiplex PCR; TCRdb lists only in-frame clones, some missing. The table has roughly 700,000 clones, around 90% seen once. The sample's treatment: roughly 18 received Ad26.COV2.S at low or high dose, single or two shots; 5 received placebo; per-sample allocation not given. Sampling was done on day 63 after the first vaccine or placebo injection. The sequenced sample was peripheral blood, obtained in a trial of Ad26.COV2.S vaccine versus placebo. Receptor source: a person between 18 and 65 years old who received the Ad26.COV2.S COVID-19 vaccine or a placebo.

Worth noting for this clone: Other nucleotide sequences in the sample specify the same CDR3. The chain links TRBV12-3 or TRBV12-4 to TRBJ2-6, with no clear D. The germline V and J ends were trimmed by 2 bases and 2 bases, with 1 base remaining between them. This CDR3 is built from 13 residues. The CDR3 DNA reads TGTGCCAGCAGTTTACCTGGGGCCAACGTCCTGACTTTC. This translates into CASSLPGANVLTF.

The J gene is TRBJ2-3, the V gene TRBV6-5; 12 nucleotides agree with TRBD2. J lost 10 bases, V lost 3 bases, and 2 bases had no gene match. Per the germline V gene, CDR1 is MNHEY and CDR2 is SVGAGI. The CDR3 has 13 residues. This CDR3 is CASSYLAGGAQYF. In nucleotides, the CDR3 is TGTGCCAGCAGTTATCTAGCGGGAGGGGCGCAGTATTTT.

The genes are TRBV6-5 and TRBJ1-1; D perhaps matches TRBD1 (5 bases). V lost 8 bases to trimming and J lost 11 bases, with 12 bases between them. The CDR3 extends over 10 amino acids. Germline V CDR1 and CDR2: MNHEY, SVGAGI. The CDR3 DNA reads as TGTGCCAGCGGGACCCGAGGGGCTTTCTTT. Its translation: CASGTRGAFF.

The rearrangement uses TRBV7-2 and TRBJ2-7, with 12 bases identical to TRBD2. The J segment lost 2 bases and the V segment lost 0 bases, leaving 8 bases of the junction unmatched. This CDR3 is 18 amino acids long. CDR1 and CDR2 (germline): SGHTA, FQGNSA. In DNA, the CDR3 is TGTGCCAGCAGCTTAGCCCTAGCGGGAGGGCTTCGTCCCTACGAGCAGTACTTC. It yields the protein CASSLALAGGLRPYEQYF.

This clone came up a few times. The chain joins TRBV6-5 to TRBJ2-7; D assignment may be TRBD1 or TRBD2 (6 bases each). There are 16 residues in the CDR3. Germline lookup yields CDR1 MNHEY and CDR2 SVGAGI. Trimming stripped 2 bases from V and 3 bases from J, with 17 bases between. The CDR3 loop reads CASSYEGGLAIYEQYF. CDR3 DNA sequence: TGTGCCAGCAGTTACGAGGGGGGTCTAGCGATCTACGAGCAGTACTTC.

For this clone: The junction does not match germline at one end; this may be a read error. The rearrangement links TRBV3-1 (or the pseudogene TRBV3-2) to TRBJ2-2; 15 nucleotides align to TRBD2. This CDR3 has 17 amino acids. Germline V lookup: CDR1 LGHDT, CDR2 YNNKEL (reference sequence). The CDR3 spells CASRQGLAGGRLGELFF. CDR3 DNA sequence: TGTGCCAGCAGACAAGGACTAGCGGGGGGGCGACTCGGGGAGCTGTTTTTT.

The chain employs TRBV30 and TRBJ1-2; D gene uncertain. The CDR3 runs 13 residues. Germline V CDR1 and CDR2: GTSNPN, SVGIG (reference sequence). The V and J ends lost 2 bases and 5 bases respectively, with 12 bases between them. The CDR3: CAWSHGDPYGYTF. In nucleotides, the CDR3 is TGTGCCTGGAGTCACGGGGATCCATATGGCTACACCTTC.

This chain uses TRBV15 with TRBJ1-4, with 9 nucleotides matching TRBD1. Trimming at V came to 5 bases and at J to 7 bases, leaving 5 bases not matched to a gene. Germline CDR1 LNHNV, CDR2 YYDKDF (reference sequence). The CDR3 length is 14 residues. The CDR3 loop reads CATSGGTGLEKLFF. For the CDR3, the DNA is TGTGCCACCAGCGGTGGGACAGGGCTTGAAAAACTGTTTTTT. Full variable domain (rest looked up from reference TRBV15 and TRBJ1-4): DAMVIQNPRYQVTQFGKPVTLSCSQTLNHNVMYWYQQKSSQAPKLLFHYYDKDFNNEADTPDNFQSRRPNTSFCFLDIRSPGLGDTAMYLCATSGGTGLEKLFFGSGTQLSVL.

This rearrangement joins TRBV29-1 to TRBJ2-4, with D tentatively TRBD1 (5 bases). The CDR3 totals 13 residues. V lost 4 bases to trimming and J lost 3 bases, with 10 bases between them. Germline V CDR1 and CDR2: SQVTM, ANQGSEA. The CDR3 reads CSVAGNDKNIQYF. DNA for the CDR3: TGCAGCGTTGCAGGGAACGACAAAAACATTCAGTACTTC.

The chain has TRBV10-2 and TRBJ2-1, with TRBD2 identical over 11 bases. Germline values: CDR1 WSHSY, CDR2 SAAADI. V lost 7 bases and J lost 1; bases outside the gene matches: 3. There are 15 residues in the CDR3. The CDR3 loop reads CASNLAGGSYNEQFF. The CDR3 bases are TGCGCCAGCAATCTAGCGGGAGGATCCTACAATGAGCAGTTCTTC.